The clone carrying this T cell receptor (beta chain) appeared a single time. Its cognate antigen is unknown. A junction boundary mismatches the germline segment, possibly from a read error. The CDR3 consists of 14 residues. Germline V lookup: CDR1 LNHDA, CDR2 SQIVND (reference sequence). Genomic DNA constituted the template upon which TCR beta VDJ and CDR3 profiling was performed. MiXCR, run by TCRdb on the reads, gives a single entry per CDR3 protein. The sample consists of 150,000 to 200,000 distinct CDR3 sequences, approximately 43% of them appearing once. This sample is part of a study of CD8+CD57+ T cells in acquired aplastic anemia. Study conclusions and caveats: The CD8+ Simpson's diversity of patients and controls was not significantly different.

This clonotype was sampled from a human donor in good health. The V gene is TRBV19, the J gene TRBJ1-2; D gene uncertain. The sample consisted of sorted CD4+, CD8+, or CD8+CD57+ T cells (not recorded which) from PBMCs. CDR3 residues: CASSTSLRRDGYTF. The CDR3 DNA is TGTGCAAGTAGTACCTCGTTACGGCGCGATGGCTACACCTTC.